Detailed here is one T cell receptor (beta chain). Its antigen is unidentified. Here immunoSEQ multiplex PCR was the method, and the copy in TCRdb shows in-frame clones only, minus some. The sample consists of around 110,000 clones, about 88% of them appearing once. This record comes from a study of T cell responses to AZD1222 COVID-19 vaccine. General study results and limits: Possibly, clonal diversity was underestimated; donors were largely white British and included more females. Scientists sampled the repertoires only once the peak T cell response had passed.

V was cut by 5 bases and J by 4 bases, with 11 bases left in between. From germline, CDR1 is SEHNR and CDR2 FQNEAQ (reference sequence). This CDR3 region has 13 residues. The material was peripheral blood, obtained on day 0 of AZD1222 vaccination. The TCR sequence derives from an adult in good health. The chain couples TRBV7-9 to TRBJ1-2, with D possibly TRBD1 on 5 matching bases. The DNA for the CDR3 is TGTGCCAGCAGCCAAAGGGACGGCTATGGCTACACCTTC. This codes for CASSQRDGYGYTF. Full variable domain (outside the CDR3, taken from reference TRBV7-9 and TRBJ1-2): DTGVSQNPRHKITKRGQNVTFRCDPISEHNRLYWYRQTLGQGPEFLTYFQNEAQLEKSRLLSDRFSAERPKGSFSTLEIQRTEQGDSAMYLCASSQRDGYGYTFGSGTRLTVV.